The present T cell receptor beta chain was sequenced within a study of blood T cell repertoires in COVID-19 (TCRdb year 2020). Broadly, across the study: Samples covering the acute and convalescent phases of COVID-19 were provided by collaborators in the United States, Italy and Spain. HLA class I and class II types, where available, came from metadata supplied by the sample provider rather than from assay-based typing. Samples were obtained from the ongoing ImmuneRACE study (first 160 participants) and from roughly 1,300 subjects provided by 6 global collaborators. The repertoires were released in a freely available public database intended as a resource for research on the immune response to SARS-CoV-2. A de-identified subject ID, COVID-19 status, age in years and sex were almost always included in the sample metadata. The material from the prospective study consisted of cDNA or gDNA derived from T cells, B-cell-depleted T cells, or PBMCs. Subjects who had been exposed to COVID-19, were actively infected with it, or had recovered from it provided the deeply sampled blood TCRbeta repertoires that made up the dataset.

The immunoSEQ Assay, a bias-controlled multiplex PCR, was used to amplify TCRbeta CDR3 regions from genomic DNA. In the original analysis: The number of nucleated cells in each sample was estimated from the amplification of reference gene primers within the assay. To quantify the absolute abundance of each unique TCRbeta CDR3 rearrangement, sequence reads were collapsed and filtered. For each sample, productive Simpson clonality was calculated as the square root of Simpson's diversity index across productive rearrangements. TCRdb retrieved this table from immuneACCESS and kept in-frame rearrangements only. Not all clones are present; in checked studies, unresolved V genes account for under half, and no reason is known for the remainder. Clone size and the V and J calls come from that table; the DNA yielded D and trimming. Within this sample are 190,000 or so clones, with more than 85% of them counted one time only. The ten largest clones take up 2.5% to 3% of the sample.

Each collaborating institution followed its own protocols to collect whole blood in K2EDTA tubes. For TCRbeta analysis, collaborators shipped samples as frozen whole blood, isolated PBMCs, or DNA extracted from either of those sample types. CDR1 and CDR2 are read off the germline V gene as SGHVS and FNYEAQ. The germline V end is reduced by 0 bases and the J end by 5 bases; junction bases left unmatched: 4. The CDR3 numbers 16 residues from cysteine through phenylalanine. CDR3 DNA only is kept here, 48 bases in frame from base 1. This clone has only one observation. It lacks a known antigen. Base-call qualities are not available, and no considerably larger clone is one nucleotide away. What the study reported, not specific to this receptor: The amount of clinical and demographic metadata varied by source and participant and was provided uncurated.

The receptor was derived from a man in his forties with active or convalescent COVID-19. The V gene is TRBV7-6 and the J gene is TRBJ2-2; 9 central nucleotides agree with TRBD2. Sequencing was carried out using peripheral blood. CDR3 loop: CASSLAGTSRTGELFF. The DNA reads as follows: TGTGCCAGCAGCTTAGCCGGGACTAGCCGTACCGGGGAGCTGTTTTTT.